This TCR beta chain stems from a study of shared clonotypes between healthy human individuals. As for the study in general: Per donor, CD8 memory used one plate, CD8 naive used two, CD4 memory used three and CD4 naive used three.

All donors were healthy HIV-negative adults lacking recent acute infections or vaccinations. V shed 5 bases and J shed 5 bases, with 16 bases lying between them. This CDR3 has 15 amino acids. Germline lookup yields CDR1 LGHNA and CDR2 YNFKEQ. For every subset, genomic DNA was evenly distributed across several immunoSEQ plates. Per the study methods: Junction-only sequences without quality scores were provided by ImmunoSEQ, so filtering was different. This table comes from immunoSEQ multiplex PCR, and its TCRdb copy is limited to in-frame clones, with some not included. From that table come the V and J calls and clone size; the DNA was used to work out D and trimming. The table lists hundreds of thousands of clones, around 67% of them singletons.

The V call is TRBV4-2, the J call TRBJ2-1; D assignment may be TRBD1 or TRBD2 (5 bases each). The specimen sequenced was memory CD4+ T cells sorted from blood. Described subset: CD45RA-negative fraction. The origin of this receptor is a woman aged 30 to 39 in good health. Here the CDR3 reads CASSYLRDQNNEQFF. The CDR3 DNA is TGTGCCAGCAGCTACCTCCGGGACCAGAACAATGAGCAGTTCTTC.